This TCR beta chain originates from a study of post-analysis software for immune sequencing data (dated by TCRdb to between 2014 and 2017). Background on the whole study: Recorded disease courses included relapsing-remitting, secondary progressive and progressive-relapsing multiple sclerosis, with some patients lacking subtype annotation. The multiple sclerosis patient repertoires were compared with more than 10 previously published healthy control repertoires from donors aged about 6 to 26 years. A subset of samples was prepared in parallel using single-end sample barcoding, then pooled and co-amplified after Illumina adapter ligation. Broad study findings and their caveats: The control group was slightly older than the multiple sclerosis patient group. Significantly higher frequencies in patients than in controls were found for about five TRBV segments, including TRBV5-6, TRBV5-1 and TRBV20-1. Direct clustering with F measure showed strong co-clustering of samples prepared in the same batch, prompting a batch-effect correction. Normalized Chao1 diversity was significantly lower in multiple sclerosis patients than controls, suggesting substantial peripheral T-cell clonal expansion.

To demonstrate the VDJtools post-analysis software, the study profiled TCR beta repertoires from the peripheral blood of around 13 young patients with multiple sclerosis. The patients with multiple sclerosis were children and adolescents between 6 and 15 years of age. This clonotype occurred a few times. Its antigen is not yet known. Qualities for individual bases were not recorded, and no much larger clone is one base off. The method was PCR. Sequencing took place on an Illumina HiSeq 2500. Unique molecular identifiers were incorporated into TCR beta cDNA libraries to reduce PCR and sequencing biases. Every 1 to 10 million input T cells yielded about 500,000 cDNA molecules, meaning each molecule approximated one T cell. The same protocol used for the earlier healthy control dataset was applied to prepare and sequence the patient libraries. Within a given batch, samples were prepared together, multiplexed and sequenced on the same HiSeq lane. The paper's processing steps were these. Raw barcoded reads were processed with MIGEC, and single-read molecular identifier groups were discarded before consensus assembly and CDR3 extraction. Clonotype tables were post-analysed with VDJtools, normalizing diversity by down-sampling all datasets to the smallest sample size. Repertoire overlap clustering matched CDR3 amino acid but not nucleotide sequences to correct batch-related cross-sample contamination. Through fastp at Q25 and MiXCR, TCRdb rebuilt clones from the public reads, retaining in-frame beta chains. Identical CDR3 proteins give one entry, which carries the most common genes and DNA. TCRdb, not the original authors, processed these V and J calls. The sample contains around 700,000 distinct CDR3 sequences, approximately 60% of them found a single time. The ten largest clones represent roughly 10% of the sample.

V lost 6 bases and J lost 0 bases; the stretch between them is 6 bases long. Taken from the germline V gene, the CDR1 and CDR2 loops are MNHEY and SVGAGI. The CDR3 holds 13 amino acids from the cysteine to the phenylalanine. Kept here is only the CDR3 DNA, which spans 39 bases and is read in frame from base 1. Sample: blood. The receptor was isolated from a girl aged 2 to 9 with multiple sclerosis. The sequence is built from TRBV6-5 and TRBJ1-5; the D gene is unclear. The nucleotide sequence reads as follows: TGTGCCAGCAGCACGTATAGCAATCAGCCCCAGCATTTT. Translated, it gives CASSTYSNQPQHF.